The T cell receptor beta chain described here comes from a study of human T cells and chemical hapten exposure. The length of the CDR3 is 14 residues. Trimming removed 5 bases at V and 2 bases at J, with 13 bases between. Time point noted: healthy volunteer bleed at 6 weeks. Total RNA was extracted from unfractionated whole blood. The library put unique molecular identifiers onto individual cDNA molecules. TCRdb re-analysed the RACE reads in MiXCR, keeping a single row per CDR3 protein. The sample shows 75,000 to 80,000 distinct CDR3 sequences, 7% to 9.5% of them seen only once. This clonotype has at least ten counts.

V and J are TRBV12-3 or TRBV12-4 and TRBJ2-7; perhaps TRBD2 as D (5 bases). Source material: whole blood. This receptor was identified in a female donor in good health. Some clones in this sample may be carry-over from other donors' samples. CDR3 bases: TGTGCCAGCAGTACCCGGACGGGGACCTACGAGCAGTACTTC. It translates to CASSTRTGTYEQYF.